This note documents a single T cell receptor (beta chain) sequence. What it binds is not known. TCRdb's table, derived via immunoSEQ multiplex PCR, lists solely in-frame clones and lacks some. Of around 100,000 clones in the sample, 90% to 95% were seen once. In germline, CDR1 is SGHAT, CDR2 FQNNGV. The CDR3 loop spans 16 amino acids. V was clipped by 3 bases and J by 8 bases, with 22 bases between them. The record originates from a study of T cell responses to AZD1222 COVID-19 vaccine. The wider study: It was second doses at about 4 or about 12 weeks that were pooled.

Findings and caveats of the study: Every sample of the repertoires postdated the peak T cell response. Seropositive status at baseline applied to only six AZD1222 recipients.

The receptor comes from an adult in good health. The sequencing here drew on peripheral blood, taken on day 0 of AZD1222 vaccination. The gene calls are TRBV11-2 and TRBJ1-1; possible D gene TRBD1, 5 bases. The CDR3, as DNA: TGTGCCAGCAGCTTCCCCCGGGGGGGTTCCCTTATGGAAGCTTTCTTT. This codes for CASSFPRGGSLMEAFF.